The next 6 T cell receptor beta chains were all read from a single sample in a study of technical replicates of blood from a few donors. Clones were read by immunoSEQ multiplex PCR, and TCRdb kept only the in-frame ones, dropping some. This table holds approximately 73,000 clones, about 92% found once. The sequenced sample was T cells isolated from PBMCs. These receptors originate from a human donor in good health.

Written as DNA, the CDR3 is TGCAGCGTTGTTCCGGGACAGAGCTCTTACGAGCAGTACTTC. It codes for CSVVPGQSSYEQYF. V is TRBV29-1 and J is TRBJ2-7; 7 nucleotides align to TRBD1. After removal of 4 bases from V and 4 bases from J, the junction contained 10 bases not matched to a gene. This CDR3 contains 14 residues. The germline CDR1 and CDR2 sequences are SQVTM and ANQGSEA.

The gene calls are TRBV11-2 and TRBJ2-1; D unclear. V was clipped by 0 bases and J by 0 bases, with 12 bases between them. CDR3 length: 17 residues. The V gene's germline CDR1 is SGHAT and CDR2 FQNNGV. The CDR3 loop is CASSLDGLALSYNEQFF. The CDR3 nucleotides read TGTGCCAGCAGCTTAGATGGGCTGGCCCTCTCCTACAATGAGCAGTTCTTC.

The chain couples TRBV7-8 to TRBJ2-7, with TRBD2 matching over 7 bases. This CDR3 has 15 amino acids. CDR1 and CDR2 from the germline V gene are SGHVS and FQNEAQ. With V trimmed by 5 bases and J by 4 bases, 11 bases remained unmatched. CDR3 residues: CASSLRGGSGYEQYF. The CDR3 DNA follows: TGTGCCAGCAGCCTGAGAGGCGGGAGCGGGTACGAGCAGTACTTC.

The rearrangement joins TRBV7-9 to TRBJ2-7; D ambiguous. With 4 bases removed from V and 3 bases from J, the gap between germline ends came to 10 bases. This CDR3 contains 13 residues. CDR1 is SEHNR and CDR2 is FQNEAQ in the germline V gene (reference sequence). For the CDR3, the DNA is TGTGCCAGCAGCTCAGTAATCCGCTACGAGCAGTACTTC. Its protein product is CASSSVIRYEQYF.

The genes are TRBV6-5 and TRBJ2-7, with TRBD1 as a possible D gene (5 bases). V lost 2 bases, J lost 3 bases, and 14 bases lay in between. Per germline, CDR1 MNHEY and CDR2 SVGAGI. CDR3 length equals 15 residues. Written as DNA, the CDR3 is TGTGCCAGCAGTTACGGGGATTCAGGGCTCTACGAGCAGTACTTC. The encoded protein is CASSYGDSGLYEQYF.

The chain combines TRBV19 with TRBJ2-1; D is unresolved. This CDR3 has 11 amino acids. The germline CDR1 and CDR2 sequences are LNHDA and SQIVND (reference sequence). Deletions cut 3 bases from V and 8 bases from J, with 5 bases between. CDR3 bases: TGTGCCAGTAGTATCCCCGATGAGCAGTTCTTC. Protein product: CASSIPDEQFF.